Below are 26 T cell receptor beta chains sequenced from a single sample in a study of cytomegalovirus exposure and HLA in healthy donors. Primers for the PCR totalled 60 Vbeta and 13 Jbeta. Repertoires were generated with immunoSEQ multiplex PCR, while TCRdb's copy carries only in-frame clones and drops some. This table holds roughly 150,000 clones, roughly 84% found once. Material: PBMCs. These receptor sequences come from a woman aged 18 to 35 in good health and CMV-seronegative.

The V gene is TRBV5-1, the J gene TRBJ1-1, with TRBD1 as a possible D gene (5 bases). The CDR3 has 17 residues. V was clipped by 4 bases and J by 1 base, with 20 bases between them. Germline V CDR1 and CDR2: SGHRS, YFSETQ. The CDR3 spells CASSPGPRQPQNTEAFF. The CDR3 DNA is TGCGCCAGCAGCCCGGGTCCGAGACAGCCTCAGAACACTGAAGCTTTCTTT. The full variable domain, rest sourced from reference TRBV5-1 and TRBJ1-1, is KAGVTQTPRYLIKTRGQQVTLSCSPISGHRSVSWYQQTPGQGLQFLFEYFSETQRNKGNFPGRFSGRQFSNSRSEMNVSTLELGDSALYLCASSPGPRQPQNTEAFFGQGTRLTVV.

The chain joins TRBV6-5 to TRBJ1-6, with 7 bases fitting TRBD1. V was pared by 2 bases and J by 11 bases, with 9 bases of the junction left unmatched. CDR1 is MNHEY and CDR2 is SVGAGI in the germline V gene. This CDR3 has 15 residues. This chain's CDR3 is CASSYRRQGPTPLHF. In DNA, the CDR3 is TGTGCCAGCAGTTACCGCCGACAGGGTCCGACACCCCTCCACTTT.

The chain links TRBV5-1 to TRBJ1-4, with 10 bases that match TRBD1. With V trimmed by 4 bases and J by 6 bases, 3 bases remained unmatched. Germline V gene lookup returns CDR1 SGHRS and CDR2 YFSETQ. CDR3 length equals 14 residues. CDR3 region: CASSVGTGDEKLFF. CDR3 coding DNA: TGCGCCAGCAGCGTCGGGACAGGGGATGAAAAACTGTTTTTT.

This rearrangement joins TRBV7-9 to TRBJ1-1; 7 bases align to TRBD1. The germline CDR1 and CDR2 sequences are SEHNR and FQNEAQ (reference sequence). V shed 7 bases and J 1 base; nucleotides not matched to a gene: 9. CDR3 length: 15 amino acids. CDR3 nucleotides: TGTGCCAGCAAGACAGGGTGGTCCGGGAACACTGAAGCTTTCTTT. This translates into CASKTGWSGNTEAFF.

The chain employs TRBV30 and TRBJ1-5; D may be TRBD1 (6 bases). The CDR3 loop spans 13 amino acids. Germline V gene data show CDR1 as GTSNPN and CDR2 as SVGIG (reference sequence). Between the trimmed V and J ends, which lost 4 bases and 2 bases, there was a span of 9 bases. CDR3 sequence (DNA): TGTGCCTGGAAAGGGGGAGGCAATCAGCCCCAGCATTTT. Amino acids: CAWKGGGNQPQHF.

This chain joins TRBV27 and TRBJ2-7, with 9 bases fitting TRBD1. This CDR3 is built from 14 residues. Trimming removed 4 bases from V and 5 bases from J; junction bases left unmatched: 6. CDR1 is MNHEY and CDR2 is SMNVEV in the germline V gene (reference sequence). The CDR3 reads CASSSGTGSDEQYF. CDR3 in DNA: TGTGCCAGCAGTTCCGGGACAGGGAGCGACGAGCAGTACTTC.

The rearrangement links TRBV29-1 to TRBJ1-1; D is perhaps TRBD1 (5 bases). V lost 1 base and J lost 0, with 15 bases in between. Germline V gene sequence: CDR1 SQVTM, CDR2 ANQGSEA. This CDR3 has 16 amino acids. This chain's CDR3 is CSVEVISLDMNTEAFF. CDR3 DNA: TGCAGCGTTGAAGTTATTTCCCTGGACATGAACACTGAAGCTTTCTTT.

V is TRBV10-1 and J is TRBJ2-3, with 15 bases matching TRBD2. This CDR3 is built from 14 residues. The V and J ends lost 6 bases and 15 bases, in that order; junction bases with no gene match: 10. Germline values: CDR1 WNHNN, CDR2 SYGVQD (reference sequence). The CDR3 DNA reads TGCGCCAGCAGGGGGTCCGGGACTAGCGGGGGGCTCTATTTT. It specifies CASRGSGTSGGLYF.

The chain has TRBV7-8 and TRBJ2-2; the D gene is possibly TRBD2 (6 bases). Germline V gene lookup returns CDR1 SGHVS and CDR2 FQNEAQ. There are 13 residues in the CDR3. V was shortened by 3 bases and J by 5 bases, with 7 bases between the two germline ends. The CDR3 bases are TGTGCCAGCAGCTTTGGAGGGACCGGGGAGCTGTTTTTT. This codes for CASSFGGTGELFF.

The chain links TRBV27 to TRBJ1-1, with D possibly matching TRBD1 (6 bases). Trimming took 5 bases from V and 1 from J, leaving 11 bases between them. Germline-derived CDR1 and CDR2 are MNHEY and SMNVEV (reference sequence). The CDR3 has 14 amino acids. DNA of the CDR3: TGTGCCAGCAGTCAGGGGACGCCGAACACTGAAGCTTTCTTT. Encoded protein: CASSQGTPNTEAFF.

The V gene is TRBV6-5, the J gene TRBJ2-6, with 7 positions matching TRBD1. The trim removed 8 bases at V and 1 base at J, leaving 5 bases unmatched. Germline V lookup: CDR1 MNHEY, CDR2 SVGAGI. This CDR3 is 15 amino acids long. CDR3 loop: CASRRGQSGANVLTF. CDR3 in DNA: TGTGCCAGCCGAAGGGGGCAGTCTGGGGCCAACGTCCTGACTTTC.

V and J are TRBV5-1 and TRBJ1-1; tentatively, D is TRBD1 (5 bases). V was trimmed by 0 bases and J by 3 bases, leaving 9 bases between them. In germline, CDR1 is SGHRS, CDR2 YFSETQ. The CDR3 covers 14 residues. CDR3 bases: TGCGCCAGCAGCTTGGCAGGGATGGACACTGAAGCTTTCTTT. Residues: CASSLAGMDTEAFF.

The rearrangement links TRBV11-2 to TRBJ1-2, with D uncertain. Trimming left V 1 base short and J 6 bases short, with 6 bases between. The CDR3 runs to 12 residues. Germline-derived CDR1 and CDR2 are SGHAT and FQNNGV. CDR3 DNA sequence: TGTGCCAGCAGCTTAGTCGGGGATGGCTACACCTTC. Its protein is CASSLVGDGYTF. The whole variable domain, filled in from reference TRBV11-2 and TRBJ1-2, reads EAGVAQSPRYKIIEKRQSVAFWCNPISGHATLYWYQQILGQGPKLLIQFQNNGVVDDSQLPKDRFSAERLKGVDSTLKIQPAKLEDSAVYLCASSLVGDGYTFGSGTRLTVV.

The sample holds one count of this clone. This chain connects TRBV30 to TRBJ1-5, with D possibly TRBD1 on 6 matching bases. The CDR3 consists of 13 residues. From germline, CDR1 is GTSNPN and CDR2 SVGIG (reference sequence). V lost 1 base and J 6 bases, leaving 10 bases between the germline ends. The chain's CDR3 is CAWSAGTFQPQHF. For the CDR3, the DNA is TGTGCCTGGAGTGCCGGGACATTTCAGCCCCAGCATTTT.

This chain links TRBV6-5 with TRBJ2-2; D uncertain. V lost 4 bases to trimming and J lost 2 bases, with 8 bases between them. The CDR3 consists of 14 residues. CDR1 is MNHEY and CDR2 is SVGAGI in the germline V gene. CDR3 loop: CASSLPRNTGELFF. CDR3 bases: TGTGCCAGCAGTTTGCCTAGAAACACCGGGGAGCTGTTTTTT.

V and J are TRBV5-1 and TRBJ1-2; possibly TRBD1 for D (6 bases). Trimming stripped 0 bases from V and 7 bases from J, with 13 bases between. This CDR3 is 14 amino acids long. Per the germline V gene, CDR1 is SGHRS and CDR2 is YFSETQ. The CDR3 sequence is CASSLAGGASGYTF. The CDR3 DNA is TGCGCCAGCAGCTTGGCTGGGGGGGCAAGTGGCTACACCTTC.

The chain links TRBV5-1 to TRBJ1-1; possibly TRBD1 for D (5 bases). Trimming removed 6 bases at V and 1 base at J, with 16 bases between. The CDR3 length is 15 residues. CDR1 SGHRS and CDR2 YFSETQ come from the germline V gene. The CDR3 loop is CASTFIGGRNTEAFF. The CDR3 DNA reads TGCGCCAGCACCTTCATTGGGGGGAGGAACACTGAAGCTTTCTTT.

This clone was counted between two and nine times. This rearrangement joins TRBV6-6 to TRBJ1-2; D not resolved. The germline CDR1 and CDR2 sequences are MNHNY and SVGAGI (reference sequence). The V and J ends lost 0 bases and 8 bases respectively, with 10 bases between them. The CDR3 sequence is 13 residues long. The CDR3 region has the DNA TGTGCCAGCAGTTACTCGCGGGTCGGGGGCTACACCTTC. Translated: CASSYSRVGGYTF.

The chain employs TRBV19 and TRBJ1-2; D is ambiguous. The ends were cut back, 5 bases at V and 5 bases at J, with 9 bases in the middle. The germline gives CDR1 LNHDA, CDR2 SQIVND (reference sequence). This CDR3 spans 12 amino acids. CDR3 DNA: TGTGCCAGTAGTTTCACAGATTATGGCTACACCTTC. Translated, it gives CASSFTDYGYTF.

The table lists this clone with a few counts. The rearrangement joins TRBV7-8 to TRBJ1-1; tentative D call: TRBD1 (6 bases). The germline gives CDR1 SGHVS, CDR2 FQNEAQ. This CDR3 comprises 15 residues. The V gene lost 0 bases and the J gene lost 7 bases, with 15 bases spanning the gap. This chain's CDR3 is CASSLAVAGAIEAFF. Here the CDR3 DNA reads TGTGCCAGCAGCTTAGCGGTGGCAGGGGCTATTGAAGCTTTCTTT.

For this clone: The same CDR3 arises from other DNA sequences in this sample as well. The J gene is TRBJ2-5, the V gene TRBV5-1, with D perhaps matching TRBD2 (5 bases). This CDR3 spans 15 amino acids. V was clipped by 0 bases and J by 1 base, with 10 bases between them. Germline values: CDR1 SGHRS, CDR2 YFSETQ. CDR3 protein: CASSLVRGGQETQYF. CDR3 bases: TGCGCCAGCAGCTTGGTCAGAGGAGGCCAAGAGACCCAGTACTTC.

The J gene is TRBJ1-5, the V gene TRBV7-2; D not resolved. The germline CDR1 and CDR2 sequences are SGHTA and FQGNSA. V was shortened by 4 bases and J by 1 base, with 8 bases between the two germline ends. The CDR3 extends over 14 amino acids. The CDR3 coding sequence is TGTGCCAGCAGCTCCAAGACAAGCAATCAGCCCCAGCATTTT. Its translation is CASSSKTSNQPQHF.

The rearrangement links TRBV18 to TRBJ1-1; D gene ambiguous. Between the trimmed V and J ends, which lost 8 bases and 4 bases, there was a span of 11 bases. The CDR3 contains 12 residues. Germline CDR1 reads KGHSH; CDR2 reads LQKENI. CDR3 region: CASGFTVTEAFF. In nucleotides, the CDR3 is TGTGCCAGCGGGTTTACAGTCACTGAAGCTTTCTTT. Variable domain in full (rest from reference TRBV18 and TRBJ1-1): NAGVMQNPRHLVRRRGQEARLRCSPMKGHSHVYWYRQLPEEGLKFMVYLQKENIIDESGMPKERFSAEFPKEGPSILRIQQVVRGDSAAYFCASGFTVTEAFFGQGTRLTVV.

This chain links TRBV10-3 with TRBJ2-1, with a weak D call TRBD2 (6 bases). This CDR3 region has 16 residues. Germline V gene data show CDR1 as ENHRY and CDR2 as SYGVKD. V shed 5 bases and J shed 3 bases, with 17 bases lying between them. As DNA, the CDR3 is TGTGCCATCAGTCCCGGGAGCGGTAATCTCTACAATGAGCAGTTCTTC. Protein sequence: CAISPGSGNLYNEQFF.

The chain is built from TRBV27 and TRBJ2-1; 9 bases line up with TRBD1. The CDR3 consists of 13 residues. Germline CDR1 and CDR2: MNHEY and SMNVEV (reference sequence). V shed 5 bases, J shed 7 bases, and the junction held 3 bases outside the gene matches. Here the CDR3 reads CASSGTGWNEQFF. The CDR3 nucleotides read TGTGCCAGCAGTGGGACAGGGTGGAATGAGCAGTTCTTC.

V is TRBV29-1 and J is TRBJ1-1; maybe TRBD1 (5 bases). V was shortened by 2 bases and J by 2 bases, with 15 bases between the two germline ends. In germline, CDR1 is SQVTM, CDR2 ANQGSEA. CDR3 length equals 15 residues. The CDR3, as DNA: TGCAGCGTTGAAAGGGGAGGCAGGTCTAACACTGAAGCTTTCTTT. Translation gives CSVERGGRSNTEAFF.